This TCR beta chain was recovered during a study of cytomegalovirus exposure and HLA in healthy donors. The CDR3 has 16 amino acids. Looked up from germline, CDR1 is SGDLS and CDR2 is YYNGEE. Trimming left V 4 bases short and J 7 bases short, with 20 bases between. The PCR ran on 60 Vbeta and 13 Jbeta primers. Profiled with immunoSEQ multiplex PCR; TCRdb holds only in-frame clones, not every one. The sample shows 150,000 or so clones, just over 70% of them seen only once. The chain uses TRBV9 and TRBJ1-4; no clear D. Sequences were obtained from PBMCs. The receptor comes from a man between 18 and 29 years old in good health and CMV-seropositive. CDR3 nucleotide sequence: TGTGCCAGCAGCCCCTCCCCACAGCTAGCCGCTGAAAAACTGTTTTTT. Encoded protein: CASSPSPQLAAEKLFF. Variable domain in full (rest from reference TRBV9 and TRBJ1-4): DSGVTQTPKHLITATGQRVTLRCSPRSGDLSVYWYQQSLDQGLQFLIQYYNGEERAKGNILERFSAQQFPDLHSELNLSSLELGDSALYFCASSPSPQLAAEKLFFGSGTQLSVL.